This is a list of T cell receptor beta chains from one sample in a study of cytomegalovirus exposure and HLA in healthy donors. Assay used: immunoSEQ multiplex PCR; TCRdb lists only in-frame clones, some missing. The sample lists about 82,000 clones, 70% to 85% occurring once. Material: PBMCs. The receptors here all came from a man between 25 and 39 years old in good health and CMV-seropositive. The CDR3 runs from the conserved cysteine through the conserved F or W.

TRBV2,TRBJ1-2,CASSEARDSFYGYTF
TRBV7-6,TRBJ2-1,CASSSGTGGYNEQFF
TRBV30,TRBJ1-4,CAWTGVPNEKLFF
TRBV30,TRBJ1-2,CAWSRDSGYTF
TRBV7-9,TRBJ2-7,CASSPRGSYEQYF
TRBV29-1,TRBJ2-2,CSVSWTGRAGTGELFF
TRBV7-3,TRBJ1-1,CASSLEGNTEAFF
TRBV15,TRBJ1-1,CATSSPGTGQRRAFF
TRBV4-2,TRBJ1-1,CASSQDGTDEEAFF
TRBV7-3,TRBJ2-3,CASSSGLAGARTQYF
TRBV5-6,TRBJ1-1,CASSFRDSPIEAFF
TRBV19,TRBJ2-1,CASSLYLSRTRDNEQFF
TRBV14,TRBJ2-7,CASSRQGRFEQYF
TRBV5-6,TRBJ1-5,CARSLSRTGERQPQHF
TRBV2,TRBJ1-1,CASRDYMNTEAFF
TRBV5-4,TRBJ2-7,CASSFGTEDNEQYF
TRBV5-1,TRBJ2-7,CASSNDRPYEQYF
TRBV5-1,TRBJ2-7,CASSFGSPGEQYF
TRBV27,TRBJ1-5,CASSLLGGTGGQPQHF
TRBV5-1,TRBJ1-1,CASSLEGGLNTEAFF
TRBV5-1,TRBJ1-3,CASSPGGTVFSGNTIYF
TRBV25-1,TRBJ2-3,CASSGGTLRDTQYF
TRBV27,TRBJ2-1,CASSLRGTYNEQFF
TRBV7-2,TRBJ2-7,CASSLRGTYEQYF
TRBV9,TRBJ2-1,CASSVANSDEQFF
TRBV11-2,TRBJ2-3,CASSLEWAGGRTDTQYF
TRBV6-6,TRBJ1-5,CASSRTASNQPQHF
TRBV19,TRBJ2-6,CASSMMVAGANVLTF
TRBV9,TRBJ2-2,CASSAGGAVTGELFF